Shown below are 18 T cell receptor beta chains from a single sample sequenced in a study of blood T cell repertoires in COVID-19 (dated by TCRdb to between 2020 and 2021). Library preparation employed the immunoSEQ multiplex PCR assay. TCRdb took over this immuneACCESS table, retaining in-frame rearrangements with V and J assigned. Such tables are incomplete; in checked studies, under half of the missing clones stem from an unresolved V gene, and the remainder is unexplained. The table for this sample lists approximately 290,000 clones; 80% to 95% of them were counted only once. The ten largest clonotypes hold approximately 2.1% of the sample. Sequencing was carried out using peripheral blood. The receptor set was obtained from a woman aged 30 to 39 with COVID-19, enrolled during active disease.

This chain joins TRBV3-1 (or the pseudogene TRBV3-2) and TRBJ1-5, with 7 nucleotides matching TRBD1. Trimming at V came to 1 base and at J to 7 bases, leaving 7 bases not matched to a gene. Germline V gene data show CDR1 as LGHDT and CDR2 as YNNKEL (reference sequence). The CDR3 consists of 15 residues. The CDR3 loop is CASSQGGTAGQPQHF. The CDR3 DNA is TGTGCCAGCAGCCAAGGCGGGACAGCCGGCCAGCCCCAGCATTTT.

The V call is TRBV27, the J call TRBJ2-7, with 13 bases lining up with TRBD2. V lost 6 bases to trimming and J lost 3 bases; unmatched junction nucleotides: 17. The CDR3 totals 19 residues. Germline CDR1 is MNHEY and CDR2 is SMNVEV (reference sequence). CDR3 coding DNA: TGTGCCAGCAGCATCGGACTAGCGGGAGTACCCCCCGCCTTCTACGAGCAGTACTTC. Protein: CASSIGLAGVPPAFYEQYF.

The J gene is TRBJ2-7, the V gene TRBV23-1; TRBD2 might be the D (6 bases). TRBV23-1 is given ORF status, its function remaining uncertain. V lost 0 bases and J lost 0, with 9 bases in between. The CDR3 runs to 15 residues. Here the CDR3 reads CASSQSCGDSYEQYF. CDR3 nucleotides: TGCGCCAGCAGTCAATCTTGCGGGGACTCCTACGAGCAGTACTTC.

This chain connects TRBV7-2 to TRBJ1-2; the D is unclear. The CDR3 sequence is 15 residues long. CDR1 is SGHTA, CDR2 FQGNSA, per germline. Trimming pared 0 bases from V and 0 bases from J, leaving 8 bases between. CDR3 residues: CASSLAAGPNYGYTF. Here the CDR3 DNA reads TGTGCCAGCAGCTTAGCCGCAGGCCCTAACTATGGCTACACCTTC.

CDR3 nucleotides: TGTGCCAGCAGCCAAGTGGTCTCTCGGGAGGCGGATGAGCAGTTCTTC. Encoded protein: CASSQVVSREADEQFF. The gene calls are TRBV4-2 and TRBJ2-1; 7 bases agree with TRBD2. J was trimmed by 8 bases and V by 1 base; bases with no gene match: 11. Germline V lookup: CDR1 LGHNA, CDR2 YNFKEQ. CDR3 length: 16 residues.

The V and J genes are TRBV9 and TRBJ2-1; 11 positions agree with TRBD1. This CDR3 spans 16 amino acids. Germline V lookup: CDR1 SGDLS, CDR2 YYNGEE. The J segment lost 3 bases and the V segment lost 0 bases, leaving 2 bases of the junction unmatched. The CDR3 nucleotides are TGTGCCAGCAGCGTAGTTGGGACAGGGGGCTACAATGAGCAGTTCTTC. Translated: CASSVVGTGGYNEQFF. Drawing the rest from reference TRBV9 and TRBJ2-1, the complete variable domain is DSGVTQTPKHLITATGQRVTLRCSPRSGDLSVYWYQQSLDQGLQFLIQYYNGEERAKGNILERFSAQQFPDLHSELNLSSLELGDSALYFCASSVVGTGGYNEQFFGPGTRLTVL.

In DNA, the CDR3 is TGTGCCAGCAGCCAAAAGGGACTAGGGAGGTTCTTC. This codes for CASSQKGLGRFF. The chain employs TRBV3-1 (or the pseudogene TRBV3-2) and TRBJ2-1; 8 bases line up with TRBD2. Germline lookup yields CDR1 LGHDT and CDR2 YNNKEL (reference sequence). V lost 2 bases and J lost 15; bases outside the gene matches: 6. The CDR3 has 12 residues.

V and J are TRBV5-1 and TRBJ1-5; D possibly corresponds to TRBD1 (5 bases). This CDR3 contains 14 residues. Trimming removed 0 bases at V and 7 bases at J, with 11 bases between. In germline, CDR1 is SGHRS, CDR2 YFSETQ. The chain's CDR3 is CASSLAQGGQPQHF. CDR3 DNA: TGCGCCAGCAGCTTGGCCCAGGGAGGCCAGCCCCAGCATTTT.

The rearrangement uses TRBV2 and TRBJ1-1, with 8 bases lining up with TRBD1. Germline V lookup: CDR1 SNHLY, CDR2 FYNNEI. Unmatched junction bases numbered 7, after V lost 6 bases and J lost 4 bases. The CDR3 loop spans 14 amino acids. In nucleotides, the CDR3 is TGTGCCAGCAGGAAAGAAGGACAGGGCACTGAAGCTTTCTTT. It is translated as CASRKEGQGTEAFF.

V usage is TRBV4-1 and J usage is TRBJ1-2; D is perhaps TRBD1 (5 bases). CDR1 and CDR2 from the germline V gene are MGHRA and YSYEKL. Deletions cut 1 base from V and 8 bases from J, with 17 bases between. This CDR3 contains 15 residues. CDR3 in amino acids: CASSQGPGLRGGYTF. CDR3 DNA sequence: TGCGCCAGCAGCCAAGGTCCGGGACTGCGGGGGGGCTACACCTTC.

This clone is a singleton in its sample. The chain is built from TRBV28 and TRBJ1-2, with D possibly matching TRBD1 (6 bases). Between the trimmed V and J ends, which lost 5 bases and 0 bases, there was a span of 10 bases. Germline CDR1 is MDHEN and CDR2 is SYDVKM. The CDR3 totals 14 residues. CDR3 loop: CASSQTGPNYGYTF. CDR3 nucleotide sequence: TGTGCCAGCAGTCAAACAGGGCCTAACTATGGCTACACCTTC.

The chain links TRBV25-1 to TRBJ2-2; 8 bases map to TRBD1. The length of the CDR3 is 15 residues. CDR1 is MGHDK, CDR2 SYGVNS, per germline. V trimming: 1 base; J trimming: 6 bases; junction bases outside the gene matches: 4. The CDR3 DNA is TGTGCCAGCAGTGAATCCCAGGGGGCTTCCGGGGAGCTGTTTTTT. Its protein product is CASSESQGASGELFF. Supplemented by reference TRBV25-1 and TRBJ2-2, the full variable domain reads EADIYQTPRYLVIGTGKKITLECSQTMGHDKMYWYQQDPGMELHLIHYSYGVNSTEKGDLSSESTVSRIRTEHFPLTLESARPSHTSQYLCASSESQGASGELFFGEGSRLTVL.

The chain recombines TRBV5-1 with TRBJ1-3; 8 bases align to TRBD1. The CDR3 has 15 amino acids. V gave up 3 bases and J gave up 3 bases; unmatched junction bases: 5. Looked up from germline, CDR1 is SGHRS and CDR2 is YFSETQ. CDR3 DNA sequence: TGCGCCAGCAGCTCGACAGGGGCCGGTGGAAACACCATATATTTT. It codes for CASSSTGAGGNTIYF.

This clone was seen only a few times. The chain uses TRBV28 and TRBJ2-3, with D unresolved. This CDR3 is 15 amino acids long. CDR1 and CDR2 (germline): MDHEN, SYDVKM. V shed 7 bases and J shed 0 bases, with 14 bases lying between them. The CDR3 protein is CASKERASSTDTQYF. DNA of the CDR3: TGTGCCAGCAAAGAGAGAGCCTCTAGCACAGATACGCAGTATTTT.

The CDR3 bases are TGTGCCAGTAGTTTGGATAATTGGACAGGGAAGACTGAAGCTTTCTTT. Its translation is CASSLDNWTGKTEAFF. The chain combines TRBV19 with TRBJ1-1, with TRBD1 identical over 8 bases. The CDR3 is 16 residues long. CDR1 LNHDA and CDR2 SQIVND come from the germline V gene (reference sequence). V shed 5 bases and J 5 bases; nucleotides not matched to a gene: 13. The full variable domain, with the rest looked up from reference TRBV19 and TRBJ1-1, is DGGITQSPKYLFRKEGQNVTLSCEQNLNHDAMYWYRQDPGQGLRLIYYSQIVNDFQKGDIAEGYSVSREKKESFPLTVTSAQKNPTAFYLCASSLDNWTGKTEAFFGQGTRLTVV.

The gene calls are TRBV11-2 and TRBJ2-4; 10 nucleotides agree with TRBD2. Germline V gene lookup returns CDR1 SGHAT and CDR2 FQNNGV. Trimming cost V 7 bases and J 4 bases; bases outside gene matches: 10. This CDR3 has 16 amino acids. The CDR3 region has the DNA TGTGCCAGCACCCTGACTAGCGGGTTCGGGAAAAACATTCAGTACTTC. Its protein is CASTLTSGFGKNIQYF.

The chain uses TRBV19 and TRBJ1-5, with TRBD1 as a possible D gene (5 bases). V gave up 3 bases and J gave up 9 bases, with 18 bases separating them. The CDR3 spans 15 residues. Germline CDR1 and CDR2: LNHDA and SQIVND (reference sequence). The CDR3, as DNA: TGTGCCAGTAGTATCATGATGACAGTGGCCCGGCCCCAGCATTTT. Its translation is CASSIMMTVARPQHF.

V gene TRBV2 combines with J gene TRBJ1-5; no clear D. In germline, CDR1 is SNHLY, CDR2 FYNNEI. This CDR3 comprises 14 residues. V lost 4 bases and J 0 bases, leaving 7 bases between the germline ends. The CDR3 protein is CASSAGYSNQPQHF. As DNA, the CDR3 is TGTGCCAGCAGTGCCGGGTATAGCAATCAGCCCCAGCATTTT.